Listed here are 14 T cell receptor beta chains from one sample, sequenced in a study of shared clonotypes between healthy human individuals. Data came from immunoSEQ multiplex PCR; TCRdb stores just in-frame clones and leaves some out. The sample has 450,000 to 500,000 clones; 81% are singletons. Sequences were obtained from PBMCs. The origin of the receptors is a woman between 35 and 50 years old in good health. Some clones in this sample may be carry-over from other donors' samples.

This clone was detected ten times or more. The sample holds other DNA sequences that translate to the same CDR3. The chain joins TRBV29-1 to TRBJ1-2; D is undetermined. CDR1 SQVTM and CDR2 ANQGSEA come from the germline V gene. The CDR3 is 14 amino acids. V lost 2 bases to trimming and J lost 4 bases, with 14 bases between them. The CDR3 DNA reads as TGCAGCGTTGAAAAGTCAGGACGAGGCTATGGCTACACCTTC. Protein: CSVEKSGRGYGYTF.

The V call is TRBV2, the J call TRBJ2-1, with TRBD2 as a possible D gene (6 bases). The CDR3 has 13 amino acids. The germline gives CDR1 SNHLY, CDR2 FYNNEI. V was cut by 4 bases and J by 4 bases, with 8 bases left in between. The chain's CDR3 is CASSASAYNEQFF. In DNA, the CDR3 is TGTGCCAGCAGTGCTAGCGCGTACAATGAGCAGTTCTTC.

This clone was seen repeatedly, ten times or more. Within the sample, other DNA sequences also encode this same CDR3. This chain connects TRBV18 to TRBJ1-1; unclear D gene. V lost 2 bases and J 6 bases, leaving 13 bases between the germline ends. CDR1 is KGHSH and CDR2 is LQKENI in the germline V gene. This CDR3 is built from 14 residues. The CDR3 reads CASSPSPAWAEAFF. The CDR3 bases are TGTGCCAGCTCACCAAGTCCGGCTTGGGCTGAAGCTTTCTTT.

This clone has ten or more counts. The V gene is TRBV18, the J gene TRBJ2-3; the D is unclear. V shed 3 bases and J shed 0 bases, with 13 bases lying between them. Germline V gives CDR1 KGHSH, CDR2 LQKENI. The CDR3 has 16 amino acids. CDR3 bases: TGTGCCAGCTCACCTCTGCTTCCGAGAAGCACAGATACGCAGTATTTT. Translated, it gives CASSPLLPRSTDTQYF.

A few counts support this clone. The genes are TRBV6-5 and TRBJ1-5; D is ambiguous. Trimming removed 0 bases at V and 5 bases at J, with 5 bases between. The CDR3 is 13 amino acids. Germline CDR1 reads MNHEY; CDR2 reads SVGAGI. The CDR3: CASSYSLDQPQHF. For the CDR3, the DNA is TGTGCCAGCAGTTACTCGTTAGATCAGCCCCAGCATTTT.

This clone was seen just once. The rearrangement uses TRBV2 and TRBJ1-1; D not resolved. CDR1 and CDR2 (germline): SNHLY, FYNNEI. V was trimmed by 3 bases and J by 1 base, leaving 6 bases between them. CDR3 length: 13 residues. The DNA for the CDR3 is TGTGCCAGCAGTGAGATTAGGAACACTGAAGCTTTCTTT. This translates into CASSEIRNTEAFF.

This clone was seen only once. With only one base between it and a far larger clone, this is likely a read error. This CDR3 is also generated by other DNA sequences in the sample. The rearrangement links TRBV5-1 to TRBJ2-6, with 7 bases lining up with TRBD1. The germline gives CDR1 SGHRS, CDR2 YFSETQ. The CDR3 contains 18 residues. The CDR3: CASSRDSRGVGGANVLTF. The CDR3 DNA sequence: TGTGCCAGCAGCAGGGACAGTCGGGGCGTTGGTGGGGCCAACGTCCTGACTTTC.

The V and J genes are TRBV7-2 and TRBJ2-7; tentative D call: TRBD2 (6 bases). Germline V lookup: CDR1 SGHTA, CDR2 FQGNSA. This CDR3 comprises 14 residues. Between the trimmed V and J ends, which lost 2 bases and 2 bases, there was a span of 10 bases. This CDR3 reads CASSLHTSTYEQYF. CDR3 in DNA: TGTGCCAGCAGCTTACATACTAGCACCTACGAGCAGTACTTC. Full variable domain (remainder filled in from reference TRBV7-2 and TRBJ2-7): GAGVSQSPSNKVTEKGKDVELRCDPISGHTALYWYRQSLGQGLEFLIYFQGNSAPDKSGLPSDRFSAERTGGSVSTLTIQRTQQEDSAVYLCASSLHTSTYEQYFGPGTRLTVT.

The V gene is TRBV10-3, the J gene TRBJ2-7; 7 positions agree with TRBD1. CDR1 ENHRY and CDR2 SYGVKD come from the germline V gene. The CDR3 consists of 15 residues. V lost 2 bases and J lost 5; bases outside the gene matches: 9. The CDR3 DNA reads TGTGCCATCAGTGAGGCCGGGACAGTCCGGGACGAGCAGTACTTC. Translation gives CAISEAGTVRDEQYF.

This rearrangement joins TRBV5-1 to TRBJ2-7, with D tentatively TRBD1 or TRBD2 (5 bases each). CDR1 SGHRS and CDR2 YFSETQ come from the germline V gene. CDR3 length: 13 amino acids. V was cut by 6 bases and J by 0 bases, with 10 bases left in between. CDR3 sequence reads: CASILGVSYEQYF. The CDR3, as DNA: TGCGCCAGCATATTGGGGGTCTCCTACGAGCAGTACTTC.

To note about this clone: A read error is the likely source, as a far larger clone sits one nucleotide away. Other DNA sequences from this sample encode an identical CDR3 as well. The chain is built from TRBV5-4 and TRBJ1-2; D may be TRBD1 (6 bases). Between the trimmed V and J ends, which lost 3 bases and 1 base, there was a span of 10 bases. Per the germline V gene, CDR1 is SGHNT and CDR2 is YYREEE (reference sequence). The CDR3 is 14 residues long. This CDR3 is CASSSPTGNYGYTF. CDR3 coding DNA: TGTGCCAGCAGCTCCCCGACAGGTAACTATGGCTACACCTTC. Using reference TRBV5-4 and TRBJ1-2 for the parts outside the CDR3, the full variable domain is ETGVTQSPTHLIKTRGQQVTLRCSSQSGHNTVSWYQQALGQGPQFIFQYYREEENGRGNFPPRFSGLQFPNYSSELNVNALELDDSALYLCASSSPTGNYGYTFGSGTRLTVV.

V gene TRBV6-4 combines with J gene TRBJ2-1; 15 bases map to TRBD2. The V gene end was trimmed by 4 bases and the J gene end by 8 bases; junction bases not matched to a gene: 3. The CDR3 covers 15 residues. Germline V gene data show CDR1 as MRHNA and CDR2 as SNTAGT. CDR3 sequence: CASSGGLAGGDEQFF. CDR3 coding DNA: TGTGCCAGCAGTGGAGGACTAGCGGGAGGGGATGAGCAGTTCTTC.

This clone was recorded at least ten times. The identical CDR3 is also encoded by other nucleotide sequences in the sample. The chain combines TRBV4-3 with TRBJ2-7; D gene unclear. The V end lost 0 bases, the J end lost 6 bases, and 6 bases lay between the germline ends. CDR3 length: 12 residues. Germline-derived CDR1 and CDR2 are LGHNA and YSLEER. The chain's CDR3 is CASSQDHSEQYF. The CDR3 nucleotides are TGCGCCAGCAGCCAAGATCATAGCGAGCAGTACTTC.

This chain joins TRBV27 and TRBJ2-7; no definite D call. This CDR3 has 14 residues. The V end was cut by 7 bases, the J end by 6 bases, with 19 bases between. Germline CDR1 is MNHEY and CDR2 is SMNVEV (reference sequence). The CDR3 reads CASMAGAPTGEQYF. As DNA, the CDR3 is TGTGCCAGCATGGCCGGAGCACCCACGGGCGAGCAGTACTTC.